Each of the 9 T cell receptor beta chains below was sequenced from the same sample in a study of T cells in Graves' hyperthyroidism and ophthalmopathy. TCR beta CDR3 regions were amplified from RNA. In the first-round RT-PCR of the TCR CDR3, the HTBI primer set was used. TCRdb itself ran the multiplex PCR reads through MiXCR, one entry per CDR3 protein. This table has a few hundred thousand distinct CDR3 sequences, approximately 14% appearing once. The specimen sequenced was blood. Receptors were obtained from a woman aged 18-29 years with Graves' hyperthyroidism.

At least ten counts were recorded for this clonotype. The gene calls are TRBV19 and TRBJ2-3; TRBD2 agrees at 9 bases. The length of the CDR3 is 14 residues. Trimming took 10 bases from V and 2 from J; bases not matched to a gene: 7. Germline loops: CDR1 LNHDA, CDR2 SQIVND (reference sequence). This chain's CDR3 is CATLTSGDTDTQYF. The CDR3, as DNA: TGTGCCACCCTGACTAGCGGTGACACAGATACGCAGTATTTT. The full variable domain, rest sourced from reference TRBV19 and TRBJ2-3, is DGGITQSPKYLFRKEGQNVTLSCEQNLNHDAMYWYRQDPGQGLRLIYYSQIVNDFQKGDIAEGYSVSREKKESFPLTVTSAQKNPTAFYLCATLTSGDTDTQYFGPGTRLTVL.

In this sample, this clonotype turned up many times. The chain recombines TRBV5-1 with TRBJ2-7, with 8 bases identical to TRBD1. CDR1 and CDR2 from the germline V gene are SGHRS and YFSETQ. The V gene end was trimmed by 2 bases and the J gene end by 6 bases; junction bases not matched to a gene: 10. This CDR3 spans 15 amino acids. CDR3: CASSLRQGIDGEQYF. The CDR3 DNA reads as TGCGCCAGCAGCTTACGACAGGGGATAGACGGCGAGCAGTACTTC.

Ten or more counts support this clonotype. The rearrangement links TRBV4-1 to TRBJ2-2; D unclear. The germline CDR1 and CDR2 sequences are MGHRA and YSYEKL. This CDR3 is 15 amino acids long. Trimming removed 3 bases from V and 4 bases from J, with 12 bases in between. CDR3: CASSQAPAATGELFF. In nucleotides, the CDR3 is TGCGCCAGCAGCCAGGCCCCCGCAGCCACCGGGGAGCTGTTTTTT.

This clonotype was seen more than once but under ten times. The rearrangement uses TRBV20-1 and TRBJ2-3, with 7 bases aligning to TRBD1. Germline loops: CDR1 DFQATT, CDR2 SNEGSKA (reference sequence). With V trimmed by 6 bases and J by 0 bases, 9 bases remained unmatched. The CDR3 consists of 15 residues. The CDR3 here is CSAGDSLTSTDTQYF. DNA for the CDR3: TGCAGTGCCGGGGACAGCCTGACTAGCACAGATACGCAGTATTTT.

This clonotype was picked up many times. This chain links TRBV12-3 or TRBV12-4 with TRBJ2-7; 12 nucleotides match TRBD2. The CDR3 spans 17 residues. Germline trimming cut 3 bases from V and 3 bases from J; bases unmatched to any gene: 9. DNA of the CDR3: TGTGCCAGCAGTTTGAGGACTAGCGGGAAGGGAGGCTACGAGCAGTACTTC. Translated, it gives CASSLRTSGKGGYEQYF.

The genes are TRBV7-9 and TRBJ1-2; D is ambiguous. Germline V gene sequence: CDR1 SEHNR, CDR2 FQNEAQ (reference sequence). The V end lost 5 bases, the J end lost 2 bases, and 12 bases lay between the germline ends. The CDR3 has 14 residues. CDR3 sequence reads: CASSHVGLNYGYTF. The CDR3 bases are TGTGCCAGCAGCCATGTCGGGCTGAACTATGGCTACACCTTC.

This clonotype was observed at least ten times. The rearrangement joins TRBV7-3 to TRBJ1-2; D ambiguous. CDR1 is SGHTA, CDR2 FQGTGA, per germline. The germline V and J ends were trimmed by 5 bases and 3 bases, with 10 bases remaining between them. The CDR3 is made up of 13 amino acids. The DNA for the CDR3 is TGTGCCAGCAGCCAGAGAACTGACTATGGCTACACCTTC. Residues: CASSQRTDYGYTF.

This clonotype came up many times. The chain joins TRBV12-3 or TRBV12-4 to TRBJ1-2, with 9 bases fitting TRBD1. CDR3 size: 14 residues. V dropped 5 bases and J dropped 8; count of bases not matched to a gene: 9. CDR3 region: CASSPTGTGSGYTF. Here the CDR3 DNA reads TGTGCCAGCAGTCCTACCGGGACAGGGAGCGGCTACACCTTC.

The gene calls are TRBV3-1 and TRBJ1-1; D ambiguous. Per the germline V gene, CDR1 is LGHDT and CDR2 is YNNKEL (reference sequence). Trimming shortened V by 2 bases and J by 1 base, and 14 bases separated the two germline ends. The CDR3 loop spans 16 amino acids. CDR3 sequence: CASSQPLRPGNTEAFF. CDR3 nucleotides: TGTGCCAGCAGCCAACCCCTACGCCCAGGGAACACTGAAGCTTTCTTT.